This is a list of T cell receptor beta chains from one sample in a study of blood T cell repertoires in COVID-19. The assay was immunoSEQ multiplex PCR, and TCRdb's table has in-frame clones only and misses some. The table has tens of thousands of clones, roughly 81% seen once; the top ten hold around a third. What was sequenced was peripheral blood. These receptors all come from a man in his 70s with acute or convalescent COVID-19. Both conserved end residues are part of each CDR3.

J,V,CDR3
TRBJ2-5,TRBV28,CASSPDQARETQYF
TRBJ1-4,TRBV5-1,CASRPGQLNEKLFF
TRBJ2-7,TRBV5-1,CASSLGALGEQYF
TRBJ1-2,TRBV10-3,CAISESEGDGYTF
TRBJ2-5,TRBV6-2/TRBV6-3,CASSYFTGQETQYF
TRBJ1-1,TRBV6-6,CASSRQGLNTEAFF
TRBJ2-6,TRBV19,CASSIRDRGLPGANVLTF
TRBJ2-7,TRBV11-1,CASSSIYEQYF
TRBJ2-5,TRBV15,CATSPRGGLADQETQYF
TRBJ2-3,TRBV7-3,CASSPQGQSTDTQYF
TRBJ1-5,TRBV7-8,CASSLVEGTGGQPQHF
TRBJ2-1,TRBV10-3,CAISAEYNEQFF
TRBJ1-3,TRBV5-1,CASSSFSGNTIYF
TRBJ1-5,TRBV7-9,CASSPGTGANQPQHF
TRBJ2-3,TRBV12-3/TRBV12-4,CASRRGLGDTQYF
TRBJ1-1,TRBV18,CASSPIRGQEATEAFF
TRBJ1-5,TRBV5-5,CASSFWDSTNQPQHF
TRBJ2-3,TRBV1,CTSSNPSRTSAPDTQYF
TRBJ2-3,TRBV5-1,CASSLSPGADTQYF
TRBJ2-7,TRBV20-1,CSAGGQGVGQYF
TRBJ2-3,TRBV7-2,CASSLVGGVPDTQYF
TRBJ2-3,TRBV4-3,CASSQDRETSAKDTQYF
TRBJ2-1,TRBV6-1,CASSEAGGPGQNEQFF
TRBJ1-5,TRBV5-6,CASSTTGGTQPQHF
TRBJ1-1,TRBV18,CASSSGGGHTEAFF
TRBJ1-3,TRBV5-6,CASSVAGGNTIYF
TRBJ1-4,TRBV20-1,CSATGGEKLFF
TRBJ2-3,TRBV5-6,CASSEAGTGETDTQYF
TRBJ2-4,TRBV3-1/TRBV3-2,CASSQDFRTGLAGIGAKNIQYF
TRBJ1-6,TRBV19,CATRGDPNSPLHF
TRBJ1-2,TRBV3-1/TRBV3-2,CASRRTGDGYTF
TRBJ2-1,TRBV24-1,CATSDQTSGRQNEQFF
TRBJ1-6,TRBV9,CASSPTGAGGGDSPLHF
TRBJ1-5,TRBV11-2,CASSLDRDRGCNQPQHF
TRBJ2-3,TRBV19,CASSMTGTSGADTQYF
TRBJ2-3,TRBV2,CASASGGVDTQYF
TRBJ2-7,TRBV19,CASSPSGTSYEQYF
TRBJ2-5,TRBV7-3,CASSSLGGNGETQYF
TRBJ2-7,TRBV5-1,CASSLAPVSYEQYF
TRBJ2-1,TRBV2,CASRGSGGLASEQFF